The 21 T cell receptor beta chains reported below all come from one sample, sequenced in a study of T cell repertoires in cytomegalovirus infection. For these receptors, no antigen is known. TCRdb analysed the reads with MiXCR anew, one entry per CDR3 protein. The table has 100,000 to 120,000 distinct CDR3 sequences, over 25% seen once; the top ten hold around 41%. The sequenced sample was CD8+ T cells from cultured PBMCs, obtained from culture after CMV antigen stimulation. The receptors stem from a human donor in good health (CMV status not recorded). Some clones in this sample may be carry-over from other donors' samples.

This clonotype was picked up many times. The chain recombines TRBV5-4 with TRBJ1-6; 7 bases match TRBD1. The CDR3 extends over 16 amino acids. The J segment lost 3 bases and the V segment lost 0 bases, leaving 3 bases of the junction unmatched. CDR1 and CDR2 from the germline V gene are SGHNT and YYREEE (reference sequence). CDR3 region: CASSLDRGRYNSPLHF. The CDR3 region has the DNA TGTGCCAGCAGCTTGGACAGGGGACGCTATAATTCACCCCTCCACTTT.

The chain couples TRBV19 to TRBJ2-1; D is possibly TRBD1 (5 bases). The CDR3 runs to 12 residues. The germline V gene has CDR1 LNHDA and CDR2 SQIVND (reference sequence). Deletions cut 10 bases from V and 6 bases from J, with 13 bases between. The CDR3 coding sequence is TGTGCCACCCGGTGGGGCCCCAATGAGCAGTTCTTC. It yields the protein CATRWGPNEQFF. Based on the CDR3 plus reference TRBV19 and TRBJ2-1, the full variable domain is DGGITQSPKYLFRKEGQNVTLSCEQNLNHDAMYWYRQDPGQGLRLIYYSQIVNDFQKGDIAEGYSVSREKKESFPLTVTSAQKNPTAFYLCATRWGPNEQFFGPGTRLTVL.

There are a few counts of this clonotype. The V gene is TRBV7-2, the J gene TRBJ2-5, with 9 bases lining up with TRBD2. The CDR3 has 16 amino acids. Germline values: CDR1 SGHTA, CDR2 FQGNSA. J gave up 2 bases and V 8 bases, and 12 bases lay outside the gene matches. The CDR3 is CASQGIAGALQETQYF. The CDR3 DNA sequence: TGTGCCAGCCAAGGAATAGCGGGGGCGCTTCAAGAGACCCAGTACTTC.

V is TRBV29-1 and J is TRBJ2-7; weak D call: TRBD1 (6 bases). CDR3 length: 15 residues. Deletions cut 4 bases from V and 3 bases from J, with 19 bases between. CDR1 SQVTM and CDR2 ANQGSEA come from the germline V gene. The CDR3 DNA sequence: TGCAGCGTTGTCTTAGGACAGCATAGTTTCTACGAGCAGTACTTC. Its translation is CSVVLGQHSFYEQYF.

The gene calls are TRBV12-3 or TRBV12-4 and TRBJ1-2; D remains ambiguous. The CDR3 is 15 residues long. V was cut by 3 bases and J by 8 bases, with 19 bases left in between. For the CDR3, the DNA is TGTGCCAGCAGTTTGATGGGCAGGACGGAGATCGGCTACACCTTC. Translation: CASSLMGRTEIGYTF.

This sequence joins TRBV2 and TRBJ1-2, with D uncertain. Germline-derived CDR1 and CDR2 are SNHLY and FYNNEI. This CDR3 is built from 14 residues. Trimming took 7 bases from V and 4 from J, leaving 16 bases between them. CDR3 region: CASTDGRAPYGYTF. The CDR3 region has the DNA TGTGCCAGCACGGACGGAAGGGCTCCCTATGGCTACACCTTC.

In this sample, this clonotype turned up many times. J is TRBJ1-1 and V is TRBV7-8; weak D call: TRBD1 (5 bases). Germline V CDR1 and CDR2: SGHVS, FQNEAQ. V was pared by 2 bases and J by 4 bases, with 14 bases between. The CDR3 totals 15 residues. The DNA for the CDR3 is TGTGCCAGCAGCTTAACCAGGGCGCCTGGCACTGAAGCTTTCTTT. It translates to CASSLTRAPGTEAFF.

As to this clonotype: The junction shows a germline mismatch at one end, possibly a read error. This rearrangement joins TRBV28 to TRBJ2-7; D might be TRBD1 (6 bases). The CDR3 runs to 14 residues. Germline CDR1 is MDHEN and CDR2 is SYDVKM. For the CDR3, the DNA is TGTGCCTGCAGTTCGTGGGGGCAGGGTCTCGAGCAGTACTTC. Residues: CACSSWGQGLEQYF.

The chain combines TRBV7-2 with TRBJ2-7; 9 bases line up with TRBD2. CDR3 size: 14 residues. Per the germline V gene, CDR1 is SGHTA and CDR2 is FQGNSA. J gave up 4 bases and V 2 bases, and 3 bases lay outside the gene matches. This CDR3 is CASSLSGGRYEQYF. The CDR3 DNA reads as TGTGCCAGCAGCTTAAGCGGGGGGAGATACGAGCAGTACTTC.

This sequence joins TRBV2 and TRBJ1-3, with D hard to call. Trimming took 8 bases from V and 0 from J, leaving 11 bases between them. CDR3 length: 14 amino acids. From germline, CDR1 is SNHLY and CDR2 FYNNEI. The CDR3 protein is CASGEGDSGNTIYF. The CDR3 DNA follows: TGTGCCAGCGGGGAGGGAGACTCTGGAAACACCATATATTTT.

This clonotype was observed a handful of times. The CDR3 loop is CASSLGENRDIQYF. CDR3 nucleotides: TGTGCCAGCAGCTTGGGAGAGAATAGGGACATTCAGTACTTC. J is TRBJ2-4 and V is TRBV5-5, with D hard to call. Trimming left V 0 bases short and J 8 bases short, with 12 bases between. Germline CDR1 reads SGHKS; CDR2 reads YYEKEE (reference sequence). This CDR3 has 14 residues. The full variable domain, with the rest looked up from reference TRBV5-5 and TRBJ2-4, is DAGVTQSPTHLIKTRGQQVTLRCSPISGHKSVSWYQQVLGQGPQFIFQYYEKEERGRGNFPDRFSARQFPNYSSELNVNALLLGDSALYLCASSLGENRDIQYFGAGTRLSVL.

This clonotype was detected many times. The chain has TRBV5-6 and TRBJ2-1; D ambiguous. Germline CDR1 and CDR2: SGHDT and YYEEEE. The V gene lost 7 bases and the J gene lost 3 bases, with 8 bases spanning the gap. CDR3 size: 12 residues. The CDR3, as DNA: TGTGCCAGCCAGGATTTCTACAATGAGCAGTTCTTC. Translation gives CASQDFYNEQFF.

V and J are TRBV2 and TRBJ2-1, with TRBD1 as a possible D gene (6 bases). Germline assignment: CDR1 SNHLY and CDR2 FYNNEI. Trimming took 1 base from V and 8 from J, leaving 12 bases between them. CDR3 size: 14 residues. The CDR3 here is CASSEDRVDHEQFF. The CDR3 nucleotides read TGTGCCAGCAGTGAAGACAGGGTAGATCATGAGCAGTTCTTC.

The rearrangement links TRBV7-3 to TRBJ2-5; 11 nucleotides match TRBD2. CDR3 length: 16 residues. Germline V CDR1 and CDR2: SGHTA, FQGTGA. The J segment lost 5 bases and the V segment lost 6 bases, leaving 11 bases of the junction unmatched. The CDR3 DNA reads TGTGCCAGCAGAGGGACTAGCGGAGTCCCTCGGGAGACCCAGTACTTC. Translated, it gives CASRGTSGVPRETQYF.

This clonotype showed up just a few times. The rearrangement uses TRBV6-5 and TRBJ2-1; 7 nucleotides align to TRBD2. The CDR3 contains 16 residues. The V segment lost 0 bases and the J segment 8 bases; nucleotides outside the gene matches: 10. Germline CDR1 and CDR2: MNHEY and SVGAGI. As DNA, the CDR3 is TGTGCCAGCAGTTACTCTAGCGGGTCAAAGATGGATGAGCAGTTCTTC. Its translation is CASSYSSGSKMDEQFF.

This chain joins TRBV23-1 and TRBJ2-1; D not resolved. TRBV23-1 is flagged as an ORF with uncertain function. This CDR3 has 11 amino acids. V was pared by 7 bases and J by 4 bases, with 5 bases between. The CDR3 DNA reads TGCGCCAGCACCAGGTACAATGAGCAGTTCTTC. Translation: CASTRYNEQFF.

This chain joins TRBV28 and TRBJ2-1, with 8 bases that match TRBD1. The CDR3 has 15 amino acids. V lost 6 bases, J lost 7 bases, and 11 bases stayed unmatched. Germline CDR1 reads MDHEN; CDR2 reads SYDVKM. CDR3 in amino acids: CASRLRQGSINEQFF. As DNA, the CDR3 is TGTGCCAGCAGATTAAGACAGGGGTCGATAAATGAGCAGTTCTTC.

This clonotype was detected many times. The V call is TRBV7-2, the J call TRBJ1-1, with TRBD1 matching 7 bases. V shed 7 bases and J 5 bases; nucleotides not matched to a gene: 13. Per the germline V gene, CDR1 is SGHTA and CDR2 is FQGNSA. The CDR3 extends over 15 amino acids. The CDR3 region has the DNA TGTGCCAGCACCGAAAGGGGGCAGGGTCGTACTGAAGCTTTCTTT. It codes for CASTERGQGRTEAFF.

This clonotype turned up a few times. V is TRBV28 and J is TRBJ2-5; 12 nucleotides match TRBD1. The junction had 10 bases not matched to a gene; V was cut back by 7 bases and J by 4 bases. Germline CDR1 and CDR2: MDHEN and SYDVKM. The CDR3 is 16 residues long. Written as DNA, the CDR3 is TGTGCCAGCAATTTGGAGCCGGGACAGGGGGCAGAGACCCAGTACTTC. Its protein is CASNLEPGQGAETQYF.

Only one count was recorded for this clonotype. The chain carries TRBV19 and TRBJ2-2; a possible D gene is TRBD1 (6 bases). Germline V gene lookup returns CDR1 LNHDA and CDR2 SQIVND (reference sequence). Trimming cost V 7 bases and J 0 bases, with 18 bases left between them. This CDR3 has 17 amino acids. In DNA form, the CDR3 reads TGTGCCAGTATGGAGGACAGAGACGGCGCGAACACCGGGGAGCTGTTTTTT. Its protein is CASMEDRDGANTGELFF. Filled out from reference TRBV19 and TRBJ2-2, the complete variable domain reads DGGITQSPKYLFRKEGQNVTLSCEQNLNHDAMYWYRQDPGQGLRLIYYSQIVNDFQKGDIAEGYSVSREKKESFPLTVTSAQKNPTAFYLCASMEDRDGANTGELFFGEGSRLTVL.

The CDR3 loop is CASSSRTATYEQYF. CDR3 DNA: TGTGCCAGCAGTTCCCGGACAGCTACCTACGAGCAGTACTTC. The chain joins TRBV6-2 or TRBV6-3 to TRBJ2-7, with TRBD1 as a possible D gene (6 bases). Trimming shortened V by 4 bases and J by 2 bases, and 12 bases separated the two germline ends. Per germline, CDR1 MNHEY and CDR2 SVGEGT. The CDR3 runs 14 residues.